Presented here are 6 T cell receptor beta chains from one specimen sequenced in a study of cytomegalovirus exposure and HLA in healthy donors. The PCR contained 60 Vbeta and 13 Jbeta primers. Assay used: immunoSEQ multiplex PCR; TCRdb lists only in-frame clones, some missing. This table holds some 180,000 clones, more than 70% found once. Source material: PBMCs. These receptors originate from a girl between 10 and 17 years old in good health and CMV-seropositive.

V and J are TRBV10-2 and TRBJ2-4; 12 bases line up with TRBD1. V lost 6 bases and J lost 6; bases outside the gene matches: 6. The CDR3 spans 15 residues. Germline CDR1 is WSHSY and CDR2 is SAAADI. DNA for the CDR3: TGCGCCAGCAGGGGGGGACAGGGGGCTAGAAACATTCAGTACTTC. Translated, it gives CASRGGQGARNIQYF.

The V and J genes are TRBV6-5 and TRBJ2-5; the match to TRBD2 covers 9 bases. This CDR3 has 15 residues. The germline gives CDR1 MNHEY, CDR2 SVGAGI. The junction had 15 bases not matched to a gene; V was cut back by 5 bases and J by 11 bases. The CDR3, as DNA: TGTGCCAGCAGTCCTTCTGTAGCGGGAGTCGGGGAGCAGTACTTC. Translating it yields CASSPSVAGVGEQYF.

The CDR3, as DNA: TGTGCCAGCAGCTCCCGGGACAGGGGGGATGCCGGGGAGCTGTTTTTT. Amino acid sequence: CASSSRDRGDAGELFF. The V and J genes are TRBV11-2 and TRBJ2-2; TRBD1 agrees at 11 bases. The CDR3 covers 16 residues. Trimming cost V 4 bases and J 6 bases; bases outside gene matches: 7. Germline CDR1 SGHAT, CDR2 FQNNGV.

This clone was detected only a few times. The V and J genes are TRBV6-1 and TRBJ1-1; TRBD1 might be the D (6 bases). Trimming stripped 6 bases from V and 8 bases from J, with 10 bases between. This CDR3 has 11 residues. Germline V lookup: CDR1 MNHNS, CDR2 SASEGT. The CDR3, as DNA: TGTGCCAGCAGGACCGGGACAGAAGCTTTCTTT. Translating it yields CASRTGTEAFF.

V is TRBV7-9 and J is TRBJ2-5; perhaps TRBD2 as D (5 bases). The ends were cut back, 0 bases at V and 5 bases at J, with 10 bases in the middle. The germline gives CDR1 SEHNR, CDR2 FQNEAQ (reference sequence). CDR3 length: 14 amino acids. CDR3 nucleotide sequence: TGTGCCAGCAGCTTAGCAGTAGCGCGGGAGACCCAGTACTTC. Translation: CASSLAVARETQYF.

The rearrangement joins TRBV6-5 to TRBJ2-1; 12 nucleotides agree with TRBD2. J lost 2 bases, V lost 6 bases, and 2 bases had no gene match. Germline V gene lookup returns CDR1 MNHEY and CDR2 SVGAGI. The CDR3 runs to 15 residues. In nucleotides, the CDR3 is TGTGCCAGCAGCCGGACTAGCGGGACCTACAATGAGCAGTTCTTC. This encodes CASSRTSGTYNEQFF.